This TCR beta chain derives from a study of PD-1 blockade in classical Hodgkin lymphoma (dated by TCRdb to 2020 to 2022). Study-wide context: Nivolumab dosing was 3 mg/kg intravenously every 2 weeks, continuing until either disease progression or unacceptable toxicity. To define a peripheral blood immune signature of response to PD-1 blockade in classical Hodgkin lymphoma, the study combined TCR beta sequencing with CyTOF.

The time point label, read with the paper, signifies: cycle 4 day 1 (C4D1), after less than 7 weeks of nivolumab. Every trial patient had relapsed after autologous stem cell transplantation, and cohorts A, B and C differed in prior brentuximab vedotin exposure. The trial cohort included 45 to 65 patients with relapsed/refractory classical Hodgkin lymphoma, and each patient had a best overall response of complete response, partial response or progressive disease. Single-agent nivolumab was administered to trial patients in the multi-cohort phase II CheckMate 205 trial. An independent review committee assessed best overall response by applying the 2007 International Working Group response criteria. Trial PBMCs were obtained immediately prior to nivolumab initiation (C1D1) and on therapy at cycle 2 day 1 and cycle 4 day 1. After peripheral blood was drawn into 8 mL Vacutainer Cell Preparation Tubes, PBMCs were isolated by centrifugation and then cryopreserved.

Inclusive of the bounding cysteine and phenylalanine, the CDR3 is 14 residues long. The kept DNA is CDR3 alone, 42 bases in frame from the first base. CDR1 and CDR2, per the germline V gene, are SGHTA and FQGNSA. V loses 3 bases, J loses 1 base, and the germline ends lie 9 bases apart. Study-wide conclusions, independent of this receptor: Only a single clinical trial cohort was studied, and what caused the repertoire differences, possibly disease activity or prior therapy, remained undefined. Baseline TCR diversity was reported as lower in newly diagnosed patients than in healthy donors, and lower still in relapsed/refractory patients. Lower diversity was seen in patients whose nivolumab began less than 1 year after ASCT, and these patients were left out of later analyses so that immune reconstitution would not confound the results. A significant rise by C4D1 was seen in CD4+ but not CD8+ TCR diversity (p=0.0027 vs p=0.16), with the rise being most apparent in complete responders (p=0.02). Baseline diversity similar to that of newly diagnosed patients was observed in trial patients achieving complete response, whereas significantly lower diversity was observed in partial responders and progressors.

The Qiagen DNeasy kit was used to extract genomic DNA both from unsorted PBMCs and from the negatively selected CD4+ and CD8+ fractions. TCR beta CDR3 regions were subjected to amplification by immunoSEQ multiplex PCR with primers that anneal to V and J segments. Amplification bias was minimized using a synthetic immune receptor repertoire, and residual bias was removed computationally after sequencing. The source study handled its data this way. Custom Python scripts were used to quantify repertoire diversity as the Shannon entropy index. Unsorted, CD4+ and CD8+ repertoires were analyzed separately, except in combined analyses where CD4+ and CD8+ sequences were merged in silico. Clonal expansion was defined as a frequency increase of at least 2-fold after treatment compared with C1D1, and clones undetected at baseline were assigned a pseudocount of 0.5. Clones with 0 or 1 copy at C1D1 were defined as singleton clones, while clones with 2 or more copies were defined as non-singleton clones. Clones expanded in unsorted samples were assigned a CD4+, CD8+ or unknown annotation through matching of protein sequences in sorted samples from the same patient. Wilcoxon tests on paired samples were used to test diversity changes from C1D1 to C4D1. TCRdb took over this immuneACCESS table, retaining in-frame rearrangements with V and J assigned. Such tables are incomplete; in checked studies, under half of the missing clones stem from an unresolved V gene, and the remainder is unexplained. Clonal size and the V and J genes are those of that table, whereas D and trimming came from the DNA. In all, the sample holds roughly 46,000 clones, and approximately 72% of those were seen once. The top ten clones comprise about an eighth of the sample.

With respect to this clone: The antigen it recognizes is unknown. No base quality values were provided; no much bigger clone lies one nucleotide off.

The specimen comprised peripheral blood mononuclear cells (PBMCs), sampled before the fourth cycle of nivolumab. This TCR was recovered from a human donor with classical Hodgkin lymphoma. This chain is built from TRBV7-2 and TRBJ1-1; the D region possibly corresponds to TRBD1 (6 bases align). The CDR3 region has the sequence CASSFGGWNTEAFF. The nucleotide sequence is TGTGCCAGCAGCTTCGGGGGCTGGAACACTGAAGCTTTCTTT. With the rest looked up from the reference TRBV7-2 and TRBJ1-1 genes rather than sequenced, the full variable domain is GAGVSQSPSNKVTEKGKDVELRCDPISGHTALYWYRQSLGQGLEFLIYFQGNSAPDKSGLPSDRFSAERTGGSVSTLTIQRTQQEDSAVYLCASSFGGWNTEAFFGQGTRLTVV.